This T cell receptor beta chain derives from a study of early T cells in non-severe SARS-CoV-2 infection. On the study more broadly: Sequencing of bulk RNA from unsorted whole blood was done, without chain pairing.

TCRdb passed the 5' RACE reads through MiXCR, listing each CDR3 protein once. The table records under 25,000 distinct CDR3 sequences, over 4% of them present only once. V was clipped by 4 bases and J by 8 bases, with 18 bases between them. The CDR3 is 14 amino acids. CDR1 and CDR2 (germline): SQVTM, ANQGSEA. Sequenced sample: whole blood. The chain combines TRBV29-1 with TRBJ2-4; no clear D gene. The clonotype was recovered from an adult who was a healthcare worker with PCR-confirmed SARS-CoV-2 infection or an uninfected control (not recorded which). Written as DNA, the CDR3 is TGCAGCGTTGGGCTTTCAGCGAGTTCGGACATTCAGTACTTC. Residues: CSVGLSASSDIQYF. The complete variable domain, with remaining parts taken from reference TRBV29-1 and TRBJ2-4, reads SAVISQKPSRDICQRGTSLTIQCQVDSQVTMMFWYRQQPGQSLTLIATANQGSEATYESGFVIDKFPISRPNLTFSTLTVSNMSPEDSSIYLCSVGLSASSDIQYFGAGTRLSVL.